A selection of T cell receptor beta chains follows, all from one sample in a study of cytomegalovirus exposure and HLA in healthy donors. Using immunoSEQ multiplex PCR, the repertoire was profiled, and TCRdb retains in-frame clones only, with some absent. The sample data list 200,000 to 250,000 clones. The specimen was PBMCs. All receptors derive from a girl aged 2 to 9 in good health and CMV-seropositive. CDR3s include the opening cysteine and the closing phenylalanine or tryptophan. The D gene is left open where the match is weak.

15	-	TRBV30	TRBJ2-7	CAWSVQGGLSYEQYF	TGTGCCTGGAGTGTCCAGGGGGGCCTATCCTACGAGCAGTACTTC
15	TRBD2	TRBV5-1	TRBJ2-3	CASSLVPSGLDTQYF	TGCGCCAGCAGCTTGGTACCTAGCGGGTTAGATACGCAGTATTTT
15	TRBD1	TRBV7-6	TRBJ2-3	CASSPGQGAADTQYF	TGTGCCAGCAGCCCAGGCCAGGGGGCGGCAGATACGCAGTATTTT
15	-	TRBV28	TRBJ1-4	CASSLSQVRDEKLFF	TGTGCCAGCAGTTTATCACAGGTTCGCGATGAAAAACTGTTTTTT
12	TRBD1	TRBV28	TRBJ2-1	CASSYGTGGEFF	TGTGCCAGCAGCTACGGGACAGGGGGAGAGTTCTTC
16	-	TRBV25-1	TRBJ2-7	CASSEYSHRVPYEQYF	TGTGCCAGCAGTGAATACTCTCACAGGGTCCCCTACGAGCAGTACTTC
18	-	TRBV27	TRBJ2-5	CASSLYFRGRSDQETQYF	TGTGCCAGCAGTTTATATTTTAGGGGAAGGTCGGACCAAGAGACCCAGTACTTC
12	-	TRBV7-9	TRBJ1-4	CASSPRGEKLFF	TGTGCCAGCAGCCCCAGGGGTGAAAAACTGTTTTTT
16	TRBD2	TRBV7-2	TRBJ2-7	CASSRSGRSLLYEQYF	TGTGCCAGCAGCCGTAGCGGGAGATCCCTCCTATACGAGCAGTACTTC
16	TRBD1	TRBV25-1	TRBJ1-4	CASSESQTGANEKLFF	TGTGCCAGCAGTGAATCCCAGACAGGGGCTAATGAAAAACTGTTTTTT
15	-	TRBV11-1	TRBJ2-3	CASVETLWGTDTQYF	TGTGCCAGCGTCGAGACTTTATGGGGCACAGATACGCAGTATTTT
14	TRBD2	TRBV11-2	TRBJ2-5	CASSYRLAQETQYF	TGTGCCAGCAGCTACCGACTAGCCCAAGAGACCCAGTACTTC
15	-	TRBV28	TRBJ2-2	CASSSQLRNTGGLFF	TGTGCCAGCAGTTCCCAGCTCAGGAACACCGGGGGGCTGTTTTTT
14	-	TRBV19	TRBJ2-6	CASSVLSGANVLTF	TGTGCCAGTAGTGTCCTCTCTGGGGCCAACGTCCTGACTTTC
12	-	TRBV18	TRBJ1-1	CASSPGATEAFF	TGTGCCAGCTCACCAGGGGCTACTGAAGCTTTCTTT
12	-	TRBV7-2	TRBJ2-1	CASSFRGEEQFF	TGTGCCAGCAGCTTCAGGGGAGAAGAGCAGTTCTTC
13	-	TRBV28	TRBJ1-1	CASSLPRGTEAFF	TGTGCCAGCAGTTTACCTCGGGGGACTGAAGCTTTCTTT
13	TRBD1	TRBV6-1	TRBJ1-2	CASNTGQGYGYTF	TGTGCCAGCAATACGGGACAGGGGTATGGCTACACCTTC
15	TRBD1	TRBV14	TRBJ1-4	CASSLRTGGAEKLFF	TGTGCCAGCAGCCTTCGGACAGGGGGCGCGGAAAAACTGTTTTTT
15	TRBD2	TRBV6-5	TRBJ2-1	CASSSLALPYNEQFF	TGTGCCAGCAGTTCACTAGCGCTCCCCTACAATGAGCAGTTCTTC
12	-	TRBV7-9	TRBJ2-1	CASSLGTNEQFF	TGTGCCAGCAGCTTAGGGACTAATGAGCAGTTCTTC
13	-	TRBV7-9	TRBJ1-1	CASRYIQNTEAFF	TGTGCCAGCAGGTATATACAGAACACTGAAGCTTTCTTT
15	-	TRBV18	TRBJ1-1	CASSPGQRVGTEAFF	TGTGCCAGCTCACCTGGGCAGAGGGTAGGAACTGAAGCTTTCTTT
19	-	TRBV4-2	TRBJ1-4	CASSQARVGGLATNEKLFF	TGTGCCAGCAGCCAAGCTAGGGTCGGAGGTCTTGCAACTAATGAAAAACTGTTTTTT
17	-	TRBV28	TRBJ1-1	CASSFAPTGWKNTEAFF	TGTGCCAGCAGTTTCGCCCCCACGGGGTGGAAGAACACTGAAGCTTTCTTT
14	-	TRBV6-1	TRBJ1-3	CASTPVGGLNTIYF	TGTGCCAGCACCCCGGTAGGGGGTTTGAACACCATATATTTT
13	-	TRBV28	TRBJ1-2	CASRNPTGLGYTF	TGTGCCAGCAGGAATCCAACAGGGCTTGGCTACACCTTC